This T cell receptor (beta chain) was identified during a study of identical twins. TCRdb re-called the 5' RACE reads through MiXCR, storing one row per CDR3 protein. The data hold around 670,000 distinct CDR3 sequences, with 6.1% observed a single time. CDR1 SEHNR and CDR2 FQNEAQ come from the germline V gene (reference sequence). V lost 4 bases and J lost 9, with 9 bases in between. The CDR3 runs to 12 residues. Study-wide results and caveats: Abundant beta clonotypes from cord blood had fewer insertions, unlike memory repertoires, which showed none. The analysis was cross-sectional rather than longitudinal within donors. Within beta out-of-frame sequences, the excess sharing observed between twins was weaker.

In regard to this clonotype: Antigen: not known.

The material sequenced was naive T cells sorted from blood. This receptor was taken from a man younger than 35 in good health. The chain employs TRBV7-9 and TRBJ2-2, with a tentative D call TRBD1 (5 bases). CDR3 in DNA: TGTGCCAGCAGCTCCAGGGTTCGGGAGCTGTTTTTT. Amino acids: CASSSRVRELFF.